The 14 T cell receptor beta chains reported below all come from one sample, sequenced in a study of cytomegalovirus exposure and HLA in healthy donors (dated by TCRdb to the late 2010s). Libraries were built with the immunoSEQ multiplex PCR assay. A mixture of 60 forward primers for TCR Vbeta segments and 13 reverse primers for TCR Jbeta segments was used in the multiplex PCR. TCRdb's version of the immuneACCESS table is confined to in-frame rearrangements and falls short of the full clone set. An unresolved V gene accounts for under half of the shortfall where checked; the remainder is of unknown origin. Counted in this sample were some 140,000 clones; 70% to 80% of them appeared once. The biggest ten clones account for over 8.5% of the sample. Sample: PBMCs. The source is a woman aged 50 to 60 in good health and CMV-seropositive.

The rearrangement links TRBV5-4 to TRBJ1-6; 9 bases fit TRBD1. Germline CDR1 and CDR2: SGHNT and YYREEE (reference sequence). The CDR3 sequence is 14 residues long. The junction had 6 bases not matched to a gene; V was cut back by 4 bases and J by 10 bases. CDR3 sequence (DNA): TGTGCCAGCAGCCAGGGACAGGGCTTATCACCCCTCCACTTT. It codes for CASSQGQGLSPLHF.

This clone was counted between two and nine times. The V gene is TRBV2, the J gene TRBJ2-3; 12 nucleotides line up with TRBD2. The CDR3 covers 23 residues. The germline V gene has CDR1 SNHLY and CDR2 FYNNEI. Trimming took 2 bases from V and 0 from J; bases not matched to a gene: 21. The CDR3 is CASSEPQGLTSGGSIFSTDTQYF. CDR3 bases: TGTGCCAGCAGTGAACCACAGGGATTGACTAGCGGGGGATCAATCTTTAGCACAGATACGCAGTATTTT.

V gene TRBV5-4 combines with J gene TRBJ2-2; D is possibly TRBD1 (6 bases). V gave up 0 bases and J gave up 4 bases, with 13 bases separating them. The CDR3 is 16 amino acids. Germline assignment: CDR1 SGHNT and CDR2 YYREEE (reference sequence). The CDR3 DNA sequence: TGTGCCAGCAGCTTGGCCGGGACACGAAGCACCGGGGAGCTGTTTTTT. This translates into CASSLAGTRSTGELFF.

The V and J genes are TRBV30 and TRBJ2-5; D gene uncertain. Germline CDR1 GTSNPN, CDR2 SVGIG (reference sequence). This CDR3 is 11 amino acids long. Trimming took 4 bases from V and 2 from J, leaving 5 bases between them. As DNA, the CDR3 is TGTGCCTGGAACTTTCAAGAGACCCAGTACTTC. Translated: CAWNFQETQYF.

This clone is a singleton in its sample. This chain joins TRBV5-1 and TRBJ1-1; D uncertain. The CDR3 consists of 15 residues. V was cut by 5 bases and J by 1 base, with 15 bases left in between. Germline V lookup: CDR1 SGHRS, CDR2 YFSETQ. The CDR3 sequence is CASSSLGSSNTEAFF. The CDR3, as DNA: TGCGCCAGCAGTTCCTTGGGGAGCTCGAACACTGAAGCTTTCTTT.

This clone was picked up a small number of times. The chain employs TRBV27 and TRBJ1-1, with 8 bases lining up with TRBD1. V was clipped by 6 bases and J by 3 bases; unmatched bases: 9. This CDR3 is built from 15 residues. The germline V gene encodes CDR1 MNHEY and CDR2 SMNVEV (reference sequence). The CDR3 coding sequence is TGTGCCAGCAGGGATCAGGGGGCGGGGTACACTGAAGCTTTCTTT. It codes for CASRDQGAGYTEAFF.

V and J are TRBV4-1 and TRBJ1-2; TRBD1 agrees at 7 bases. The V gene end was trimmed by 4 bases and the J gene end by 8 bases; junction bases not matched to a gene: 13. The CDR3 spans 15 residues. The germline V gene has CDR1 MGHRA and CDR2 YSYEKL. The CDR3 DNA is TGCGCCAGCAGCCTCCAAGCATCGGGACAGAGGGGCTACACCTTC. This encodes CASSLQASGQRGYTF.

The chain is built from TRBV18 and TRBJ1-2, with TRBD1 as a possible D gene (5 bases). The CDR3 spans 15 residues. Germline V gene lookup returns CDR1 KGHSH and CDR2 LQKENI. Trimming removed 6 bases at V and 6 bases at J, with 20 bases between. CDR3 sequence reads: CASSLQTTDKDGYTF. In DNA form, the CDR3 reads TGTGCCAGCTCCTTACAGACGACAGACAAGGATGGCTACACCTTC.

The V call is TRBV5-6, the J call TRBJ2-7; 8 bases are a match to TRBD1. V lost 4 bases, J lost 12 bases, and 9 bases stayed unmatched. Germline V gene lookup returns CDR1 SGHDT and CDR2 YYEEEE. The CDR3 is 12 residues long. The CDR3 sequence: CASSPGTGPWYF. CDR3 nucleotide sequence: TGTGCCAGCAGCCCGGGGACAGGCCCTTGGTACTTC.

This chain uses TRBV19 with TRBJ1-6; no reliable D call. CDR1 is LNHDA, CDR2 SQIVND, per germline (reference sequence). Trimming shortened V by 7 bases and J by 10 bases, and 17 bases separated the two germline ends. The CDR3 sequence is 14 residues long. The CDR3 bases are TGTGCCAGTAAGGATGGCCAGGTTGCCTCACCCCTCCACTTT. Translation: CASKDGQVASPLHF. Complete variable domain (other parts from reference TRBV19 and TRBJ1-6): DGGITQSPKYLFRKEGQNVTLSCEQNLNHDAMYWYRQDPGQGLRLIYYSQIVNDFQKGDIAEGYSVSREKKESFPLTVTSAQKNPTAFYLCASKDGQVASPLHFGNGTRLTVT.

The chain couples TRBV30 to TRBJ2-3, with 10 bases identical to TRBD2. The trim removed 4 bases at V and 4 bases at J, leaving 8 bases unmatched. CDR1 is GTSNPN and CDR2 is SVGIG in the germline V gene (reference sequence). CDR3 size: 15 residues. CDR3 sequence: CAWIEIAGGPDTQYF. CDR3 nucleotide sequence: TGTGCCTGGATTGAGATAGCGGGGGGCCCAGATACGCAGTATTTT.

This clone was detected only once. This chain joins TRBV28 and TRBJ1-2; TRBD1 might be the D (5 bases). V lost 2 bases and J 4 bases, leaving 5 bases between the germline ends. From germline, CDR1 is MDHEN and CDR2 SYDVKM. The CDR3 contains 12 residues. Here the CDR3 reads CASSLQGYGYTF. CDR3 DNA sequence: TGTGCCAGCAGTTTACAGGGCTATGGCTACACCTTC.

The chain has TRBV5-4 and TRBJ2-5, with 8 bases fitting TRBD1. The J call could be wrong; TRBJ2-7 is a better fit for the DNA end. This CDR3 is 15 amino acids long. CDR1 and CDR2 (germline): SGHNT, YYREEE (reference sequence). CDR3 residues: CASSPGQGRNYEQYF. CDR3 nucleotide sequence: TGTGCCAGCAGTCCTGGACAGGGACGGAACTACGAGCAGTACTTC.

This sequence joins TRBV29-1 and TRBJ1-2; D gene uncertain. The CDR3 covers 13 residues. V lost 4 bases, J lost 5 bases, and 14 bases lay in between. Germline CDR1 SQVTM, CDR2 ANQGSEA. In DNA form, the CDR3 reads TGCAGCGTTGTTGAGGGAAGAAGGTATGGCTACACCTTC. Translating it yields CSVVEGRRYGYTF.